The sequence of this T cell receptor (beta chain) was determined in a study of shared clonotypes between healthy human individuals. Study-level information: CD4 naive and CD4 memory each took three plates per donor, while CD8 naive took two and CD8 memory one.

The protocol was immunoSEQ multiplex PCR, while the TCRdb copy is restricted to in-frame clones and leaves out a portion. The sample includes about 1.1 million clones, about 72% of them seen just once. Those who donated, Caucasian adults without exception, all lived in Nashville, Tennessee. The germline V gene has CDR1 MNHNS and CDR2 SASEGT. V lost 7 bases, J lost 4 bases, and 4 bases stayed unmatched. This CDR3 region has 13 residues. The source material was memory CD4+ T cells from PBMCs. Subset specified: CD45RA-negative fraction. The chain couples TRBV6-1 to TRBJ1-5, with TRBD1 matching over 7 bases. The TCR was taken from a man aged 18 to 30 in good health. Some clones in this sample may be carry-over from other donors' samples. DNA of the CDR3: TGTGCCAGCAAGGACAGGTCTAATCAGCCCCAGCATTTT. Translation: CASKDRSNQPQHF.